These T cell receptor beta chains were read from a single sample in a study of beta chain features in type 1 diabetes. Using immunoSEQ multiplex PCR, the repertoire was profiled, and TCRdb retains in-frame clones only, with some absent. This table has 150,000 or so clones, just over 9% appearing once. The sequenced sample consisted of central memory CD4+ T cells from blood. The receptor set was obtained from a man younger than 30 in good health. Both conserved end residues are part of each CDR3. D genes are given only for firm matches. Clone sizes are given selectively: once, few, many, or a class where the clone is expanded.

d_gene	abundance	v_gene	j_gene	CDR3aa	CDR3nt
TRBD1	.	TRBV18	TRBJ1-3	CASSPSTGGTGNTIYF	TGTGCCAGCTCACCATCGACAGGGGGCACTGGAAACACCATATATTTT
TRBD2	few	TRBV23-1	TRBJ2-2	CASSQTQRGGRLLRLTGELFF	TGCGCCAGCAGTCAAACCCAGCGGGGGGGCCGCTTGCTCAGGTTAACCGGGGAGCTGTTTTTT
TRBD2	.	TRBV28	TRBJ2-1	CASSLFSGAYNEQFF	TGTGCCAGCAGTTTATTTAGCGGGGCCTACAATGAGCAGTTCTTC
.	.	TRBV2	TRBJ1-2	CASTILQGSGGYTF	TGTGCCAGCACCATATTACAGGGAAGCGGCGGCTACACCTTC
TRBD1	few	TRBV27	TRBJ2-3	CASRRIQGASDTQYF	TGTGCCAGCAGGAGGATCCAGGGGGCCTCAGATACGCAGTATTTT
TRBD1	.	TRBV28	TRBJ1-2	CASTLIRGQGAGEHGYTF	TGTGCCAGCACCCTTATACGGGGACAGGGGGCCGGAGAGCATGGCTACACCTTC
.	.	TRBV27	TRBJ2-7	CASSLSGLDEQYF	TGTGCCAGCAGTTTATCGGGCCTTGACGAGCAGTACTTC
.	.	TRBV19	TRBJ2-3	CASSQYRVRTDTQYF	TGTGCCAGTAGTCAATACAGGGTCCGCACAGATACGCAGTATTTT
TRBD2	few	TRBV6-6	TRBJ2-1	CASSYERTSGGDEQFF	TGTGCCAGCAGTTATGAGCGGACTAGCGGGGGCGATGAGCAGTTCTTC
TRBD2	few	TRBV30	TRBJ2-7	CAWSVRTSGASSYEQYF	TGTGCCTGGAGTGTTCGGACTAGCGGGGCAAGCTCCTACGAGCAGTACTTC
.	few	TRBV6-5	TRBJ2-4	CASTVAKNIQYF	TGTGCCAGCACGGTAGCCAAAAACATTCAGTACTTC
.	.	TRBV6-5	TRBJ2-7	CASSYFDRLGEQYF	TGTGCCAGCAGTTACTTCGACAGGCTGGGCGAGCAGTACTTC
TRBD1	.	TRBV6-1	TRBJ2-1	CASRSDRGWNNEQFF	TGTGCCAGCAGATCAGACAGGGGCTGGAACAATGAGCAGTTCTTC
TRBD1	few	TRBV5-4	TRBJ2-1	CASSQGDSRNYNEQFF	TGCGCCAGCAGCCAAGGGGACAGTCGAAATTACAATGAGCAGTTCTTC
.	.	TRBV4-3	TRBJ2-1	CASSQEYGDYNEQFF	TGCGCCAGCAGCCAAGAGTACGGGGACTACAATGAGCAGTTCTTC
.	few	TRBV7-8	TRBJ2-7	CASSLARSYEQYF	TGTGCCAGCAGCTTAGCCCGCAGCTACGAGCAGTACTTC
.	.	TRBV5-1	TRBJ2-3	CASSLNPGGTDTQYF	TGCGCCAGCAGCTTGAACCCGGGGGGCACAGATACGCAGTATTTT
.	.	TRBV5-5	TRBJ2-5	CASSFPGRETQYF	TGTGCCAGCAGCTTCCCGGGGAGAGAGACCCAGTACTTC
TRBD2	few	TRBV5-4	TRBJ2-7	CASSAGVAGPYEQYF	TGTGCCAGCAGCGCCGGGGTAGCGGGGCCCTACGAGCAGTACTTC
TRBD1	many	TRBV29-1	TRBJ2-7	CSAGQGGEQYF	TGCAGCGCAGGACAGGGTGGAGAGCAGTACTTC
TRBD2	.	TRBV4-2	TRBJ2-7	CASSQDSKRGYEQYF	TGTGCCAGCAGCCAAGATTCTAAGCGGGGGTACGAGCAGTACTTC
TRBD2	.	TRBV27	TRBJ2-5	CASSLSMLAGHQYF	TGTGCCAGCAGTTTATCGATGCTAGCGGGGCATCAGTACTTC
.	.	TRBV5-4	TRBJ2-3	CASSLAVGPSGTDTQYF	TGTGCCAGCAGCTTGGCCGTGGGGCCCTCCGGCACAGATACGCAGTATTTT
.	few	TRBV7-6	TRBJ2-7	CASSLAGALSSYEQYF	TGTGCCAGCAGCTTAGCAGGGGCACTAAGCTCCTACGAGCAGTACTTC
.	.	TRBV5-1	TRBJ1-2	CASSPHGGRNYGYTF	TGCGCCAGCAGCCCCCACGGGGGGAGAAACTATGGCTACACCTTC
TRBD2	.	TRBV6-5	TRBJ2-2	CASSFPGGANTGELFF	TGTGCCAGCAGTTTCCCCGGGGGGGCGAACACCGGGGAGCTGTTTTTT
TRBD1	.	TRBV4-2	TRBJ2-7	CASSARTGAYEQYF	TGTGCCAGCAGCGCCCGGACAGGGGCCTACGAGCAGTACTTC
.	few	TRBV18	TRBJ1-4	CASSPPSEGLGEKLFF	TGTGCCAGCTCACCACCTTCGGAGGGGTTGGGTGAAAAACTGTTTTTT
.	.	TRBV19	TRBJ1-2	CASSWQGRSGYTF	TGTGCCAGTAGTTGGCAGGGGAGAAGTGGCTACACCTTC
.	.	TRBV5-1	TRBJ1-2	CASSFRDYGYTF	TGCGCCAGCAGCTTCCGGGACTATGGCTACACCTTC
.	.	TRBV5-1	TRBJ2-3	CASSADRVQYF	TGCGCCAGCAGCGCAGACAGAGTACAGTATTTT
TRBD1	few	TRBV4-3	TRBJ2-1	CASSQDMGQPFF	TGCGCCAGCAGCCAAGATATGGGACAGCCGTTCTTC
.	.	TRBV6-6	TRBJ1-2	CASSSQGPYGYTF	TGTGCCAGCAGTTCACAGGGTCCCTATGGCTACACCTTC
.	.	TRBV4-2	TRBJ2-3	CASSQVTGGPDTQYF	TGTGCCAGCAGCCAAGTAACGGGGGGCCCAGATACGCAGTATTTT